This T cell receptor beta chain was retrieved from a study of T cell responses to AZD1222 COVID-19 vaccine. Study as a whole: Some second doses came at about 4 weeks and others at about 12 weeks; these were pooled.

Profiling relied on immunoSEQ multiplex PCR, and the TCRdb table lists in-frame clones only, not all of them. This sample carries 95,000 to 150,000 clones, 90% of them seen once, and the ten largest clones take approximately 7.9%. The ends lost 5 bases at V and 1 base at J; junction bases unmatched: 6. Germline CDR1 reads MNHNY; CDR2 reads SVGAGI (reference sequence). CDR3 length: 18 residues. The sequence was collected from an adult in good health. The source material was peripheral blood, sampled on day 0 of AZD1222 vaccination. The genes are TRBV6-6 and TRBJ2-1, with 15 bases identical to TRBD2. CDR3 in amino acids: CASSPRTSGRASYNEQFF. CDR3 in DNA: TGTGCCAGCAGTCCGCGGACTAGCGGGAGGGCTTCCTACAATGAGCAGTTCTTC.